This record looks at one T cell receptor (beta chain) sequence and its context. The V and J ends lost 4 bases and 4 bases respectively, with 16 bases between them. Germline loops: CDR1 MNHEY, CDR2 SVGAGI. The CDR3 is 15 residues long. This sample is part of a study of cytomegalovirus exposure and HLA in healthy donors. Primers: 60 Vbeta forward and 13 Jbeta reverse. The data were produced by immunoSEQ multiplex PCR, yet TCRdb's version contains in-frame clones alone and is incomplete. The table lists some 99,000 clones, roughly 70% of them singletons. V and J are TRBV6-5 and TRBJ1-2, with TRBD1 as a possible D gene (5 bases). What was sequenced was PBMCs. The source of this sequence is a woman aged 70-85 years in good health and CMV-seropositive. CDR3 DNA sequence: TGTGCCAGCAGTTCCGTCGGGGGGGGGTCCTATGGCTACACCTTC. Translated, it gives CASSSVGGGSYGYTF.